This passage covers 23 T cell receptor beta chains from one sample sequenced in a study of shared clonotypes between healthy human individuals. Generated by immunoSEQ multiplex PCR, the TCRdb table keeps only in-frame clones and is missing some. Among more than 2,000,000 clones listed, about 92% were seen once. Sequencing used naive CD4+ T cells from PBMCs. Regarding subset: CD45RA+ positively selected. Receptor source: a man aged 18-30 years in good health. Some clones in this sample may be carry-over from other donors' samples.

This chain's CDR3 is CASSLVGSSGELFF. CDR3 DNA: TGTGCCAGCAGCTTAGTAGGCTCCTCCGGGGAGCTGTTTTTT. The rearrangement uses TRBV7-7 and TRBJ2-2, with D uncertain. The CDR3 covers 14 residues. The germline V and J ends were trimmed by 1 base and 6 bases, with 9 bases remaining between them. The germline V gene has CDR1 SSHAT and CDR2 FNYEAQ (reference sequence).

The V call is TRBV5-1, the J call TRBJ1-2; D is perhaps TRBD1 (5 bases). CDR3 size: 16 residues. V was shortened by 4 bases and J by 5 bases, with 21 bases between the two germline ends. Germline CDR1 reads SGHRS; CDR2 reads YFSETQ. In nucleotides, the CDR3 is TGCGCCAGCAGCGCGACGGTGGAGGAAAGGGGATATGGCTACACCTTC. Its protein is CASSATVEERGYGYTF.

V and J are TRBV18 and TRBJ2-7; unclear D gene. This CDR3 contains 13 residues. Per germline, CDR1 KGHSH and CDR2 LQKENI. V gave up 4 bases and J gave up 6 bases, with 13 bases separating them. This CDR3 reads CASSRGEVGEQYF. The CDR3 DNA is TGTGCCAGCTCACGAGGAGAGGTAGGCGAGCAGTACTTC.

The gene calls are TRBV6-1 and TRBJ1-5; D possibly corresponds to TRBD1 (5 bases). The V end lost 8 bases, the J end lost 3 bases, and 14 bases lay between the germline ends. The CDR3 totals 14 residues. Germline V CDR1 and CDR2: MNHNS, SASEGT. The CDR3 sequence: CASSPRGDNQPQHF. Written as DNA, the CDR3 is TGTGCCAGCTCTCCCCGGGGGGACAATCAGCCCCAGCATTTT.

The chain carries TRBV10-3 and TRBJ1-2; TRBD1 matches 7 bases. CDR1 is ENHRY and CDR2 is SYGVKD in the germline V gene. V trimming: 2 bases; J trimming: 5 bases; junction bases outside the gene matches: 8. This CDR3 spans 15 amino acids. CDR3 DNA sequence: TGTGCCATCAGTGAGACTTCGGACAGGACGTATGGCTACACCTTC. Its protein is CAISETSDRTYGYTF.

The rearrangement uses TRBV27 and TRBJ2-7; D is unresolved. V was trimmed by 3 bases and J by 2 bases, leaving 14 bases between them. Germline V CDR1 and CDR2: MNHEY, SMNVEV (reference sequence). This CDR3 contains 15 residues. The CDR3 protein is CASSFASGKTYEQYF. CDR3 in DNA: TGTGCCAGCAGTTTCGCTTCTGGAAAGACCTACGAGCAGTACTTC.

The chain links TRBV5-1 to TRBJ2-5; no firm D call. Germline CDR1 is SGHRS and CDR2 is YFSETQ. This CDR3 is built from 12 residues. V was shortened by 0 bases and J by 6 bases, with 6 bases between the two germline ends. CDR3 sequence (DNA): TGCGCCAGCAGCTTGGATAGGCAGACCCAGTACTTC. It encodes CASSLDRQTQYF.

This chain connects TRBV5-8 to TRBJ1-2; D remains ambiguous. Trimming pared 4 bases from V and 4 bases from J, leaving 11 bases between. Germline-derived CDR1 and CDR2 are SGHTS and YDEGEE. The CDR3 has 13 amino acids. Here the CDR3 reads CASSINRRYGYTF. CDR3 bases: TGTGCCAGCAGCATCAATAGACGCTATGGCTACACCTTC.

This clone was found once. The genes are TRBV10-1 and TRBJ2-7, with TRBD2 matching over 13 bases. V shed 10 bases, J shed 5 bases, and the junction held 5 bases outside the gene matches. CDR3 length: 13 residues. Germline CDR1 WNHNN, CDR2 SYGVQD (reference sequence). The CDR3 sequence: CATSGLAGNEQYF. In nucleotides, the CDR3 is TGCGCCACCTCGGGACTAGCGGGGAACGAGCAGTACTTC.

The CDR3 reads CASRWGQIQETQYF. DNA of the CDR3: TGTGCCAGCAGGTGGGGACAGATCCAAGAGACCCAGTACTTC. The rearrangement links TRBV6-1 to TRBJ2-5; 7 bases line up with TRBD1. Germline loops: CDR1 MNHNS, CDR2 SASEGT. The V segment lost 6 bases and the J segment 1 base; nucleotides outside the gene matches: 5. CDR3 size: 14 residues.

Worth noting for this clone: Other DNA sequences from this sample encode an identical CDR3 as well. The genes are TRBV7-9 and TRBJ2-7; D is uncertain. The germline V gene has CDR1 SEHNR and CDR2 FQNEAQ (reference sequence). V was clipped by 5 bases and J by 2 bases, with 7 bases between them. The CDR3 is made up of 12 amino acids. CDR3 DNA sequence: TGTGCCAGCAGCCCCCGGACCTACGAGCAGTACTTC. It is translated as CASSPRTYEQYF.

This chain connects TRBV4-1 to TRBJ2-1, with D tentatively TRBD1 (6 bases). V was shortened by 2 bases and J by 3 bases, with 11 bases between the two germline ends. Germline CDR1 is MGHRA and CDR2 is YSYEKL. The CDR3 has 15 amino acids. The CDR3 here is CASSQSNRVYNEQFF. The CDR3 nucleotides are TGCGCCAGCAGCCAATCAAACAGGGTCTACAATGAGCAGTTCTTC.

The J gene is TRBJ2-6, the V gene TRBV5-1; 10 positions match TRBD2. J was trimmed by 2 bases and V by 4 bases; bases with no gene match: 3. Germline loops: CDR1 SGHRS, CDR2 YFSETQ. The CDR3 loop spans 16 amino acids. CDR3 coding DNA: TGCGCCAGCAGCGCCCTAGCGGGAGCTGGGGCCAACGTCCTGACTTTC. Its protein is CASSALAGAGANVLTF.

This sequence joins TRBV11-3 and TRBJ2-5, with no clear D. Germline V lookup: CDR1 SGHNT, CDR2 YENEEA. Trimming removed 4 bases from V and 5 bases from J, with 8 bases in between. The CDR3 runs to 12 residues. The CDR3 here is CASSSGQETQYF. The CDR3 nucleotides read TGTGCCAGCAGCTCGGGCCAGGAGACCCAGTACTTC.

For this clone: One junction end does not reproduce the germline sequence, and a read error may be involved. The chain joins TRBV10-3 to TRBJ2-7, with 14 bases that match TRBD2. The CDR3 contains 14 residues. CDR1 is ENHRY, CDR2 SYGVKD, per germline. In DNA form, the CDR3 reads TGTGCCATCAGTCTTACCGGGACTAGCGGGAGATTCTTCTTC. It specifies CAISLTGTSGRFFF.

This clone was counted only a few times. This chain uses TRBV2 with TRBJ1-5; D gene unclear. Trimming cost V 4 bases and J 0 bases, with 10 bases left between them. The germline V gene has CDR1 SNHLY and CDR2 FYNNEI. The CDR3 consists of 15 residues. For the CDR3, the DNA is TGTGCCAGCAGTGTGGTGGAACGTAGCAATCAGCCCCAGCATTTT. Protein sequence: CASSVVERSNQPQHF.

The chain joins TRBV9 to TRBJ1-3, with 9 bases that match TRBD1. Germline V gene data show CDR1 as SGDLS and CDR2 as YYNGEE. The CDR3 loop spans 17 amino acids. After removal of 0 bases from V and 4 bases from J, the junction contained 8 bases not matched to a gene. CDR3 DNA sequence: TGTGCCAGCAGCGTAGTCTCGGGACAGGGCACCGGAAACACCATATATTTT. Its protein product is CASSVVSGQGTGNTIYF.

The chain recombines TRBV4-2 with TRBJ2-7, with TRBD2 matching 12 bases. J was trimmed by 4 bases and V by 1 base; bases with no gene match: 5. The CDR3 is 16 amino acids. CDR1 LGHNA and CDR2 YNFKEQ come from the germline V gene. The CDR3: CASSQVGGLAGYEQYF. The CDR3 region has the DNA TGTGCCAGCAGCCAAGTCGGAGGACTAGCGGGGTACGAGCAGTACTTC.

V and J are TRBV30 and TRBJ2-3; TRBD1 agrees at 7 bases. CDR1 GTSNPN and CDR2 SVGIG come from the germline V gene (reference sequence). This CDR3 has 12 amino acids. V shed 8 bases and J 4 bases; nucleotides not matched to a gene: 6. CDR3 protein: CARDTGADTQYF. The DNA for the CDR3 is TGTGCCAGGGACACAGGGGCAGATACGCAGTATTTT. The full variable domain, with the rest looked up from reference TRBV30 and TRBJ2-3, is SQTIHQWPATLVQPVGSPLSLECTVEGTSNPNLYWYRQAAGRGLQLLFYSVGIGQISSEVPQNLSASRPQDRQFILSSKKLLLSDSGFYLCARDTGADTQYFGPGTRLTVL.

The CDR3 DNA sequence: TGTGCCAGTAGTATCGGAGTGGGGCCGGCCGGGGAGCTGTTTTTT. This sequence encodes CASSIGVGPAGELFF. The rearrangement links TRBV19 to TRBJ2-2, with TRBD1 as a possible D gene (5 bases). V gave up 3 bases and J gave up 6 bases, with 14 bases separating them. Germline V gene data show CDR1 as LNHDA and CDR2 as SQIVND (reference sequence). This CDR3 region has 15 residues.

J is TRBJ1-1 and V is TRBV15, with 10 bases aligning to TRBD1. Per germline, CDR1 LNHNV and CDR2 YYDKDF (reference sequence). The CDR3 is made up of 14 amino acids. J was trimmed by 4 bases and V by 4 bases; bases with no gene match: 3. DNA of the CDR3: TGTGCCACCAGCAAGGGACAGGGGCGCACTGAAGCTTTCTTT. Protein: CATSKGQGRTEAFF.

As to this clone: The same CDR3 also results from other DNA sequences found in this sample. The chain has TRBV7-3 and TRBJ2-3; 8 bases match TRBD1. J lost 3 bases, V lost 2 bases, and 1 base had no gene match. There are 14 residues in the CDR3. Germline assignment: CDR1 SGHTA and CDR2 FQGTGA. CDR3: CASSLRQGTDTQYF. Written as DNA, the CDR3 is TGTGCCAGCAGCTTACGACAGGGGACAGATACGCAGTATTTT. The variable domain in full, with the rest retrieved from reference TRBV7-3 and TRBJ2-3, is GAGVSQTPSNKVTEKGKYVELRCDPISGHTALYWYRQSLGQGPEFLIYFQGTGAADDSGLPNDRFFAVRPEGSVSTLKIQRTERGDSAVYLCASSLRQGTDTQYFGPGTRLTVL.

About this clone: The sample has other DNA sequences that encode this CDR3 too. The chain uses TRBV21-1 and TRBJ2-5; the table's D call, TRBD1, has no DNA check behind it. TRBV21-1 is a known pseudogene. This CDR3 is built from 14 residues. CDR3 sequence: CASSKGTVQETQYF. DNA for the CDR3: TGTGCCAGCAGCAAAGGAACAGTCCAAGAGACCCAGTACTTC.